A single sample is the source of the 32 T cell receptor beta chains below, sequenced in a study of PD-1 and CTLA-4 blockade in melanoma. This table comes from immunoSEQ multiplex PCR, and its TCRdb copy is limited to in-frame clones, with some not included. The sample includes 30,000 to 35,000 clones, around 90% of them seen just once. Sequences were derived from CD8+ T cells from peripheral blood, sampled from a patient given anti-PD-1 treatment. The receptors originated from a human donor with melanoma.

The chain combines TRBV2 with TRBJ1-4, with TRBD1 as a possible D gene (5 bases). The CDR3 is made up of 15 amino acids. Germline CDR1 and CDR2: SNHLY and FYNNEI. Trimming cost V 4 bases and J 3 bases, with 12 bases left between them. This CDR3 reads CASSAKGSSNEKLFF. The CDR3, as DNA: TGTGCCAGCAGTGCCAAGGGGAGTTCTAATGAAAAACTGTTTTTT.

This chain joins TRBV28 and TRBJ1-1; TRBD1 is a possible D gene (5 bases). Germline V gene sequence: CDR1 MDHEN, CDR2 SYDVKM. Trimming stripped 5 bases from V and 2 bases from J, with 12 bases between. The CDR3 covers 14 residues. Here the CDR3 DNA reads TGTGCCAGCAGTCAGACAGCATTTAACACTGAAGCTTTCTTT. Protein sequence: CASSQTAFNTEAFF.

The rearrangement uses TRBV10-2 and TRBJ2-7; D uncertain. Germline assignment: CDR1 WSHSY and CDR2 SAAADI. The CDR3 runs 13 residues. Deletions cut 7 bases from V and 0 bases from J, with 10 bases between. This chain's CDR3 is CASNSGPSYEQYF. In nucleotides, the CDR3 is TGCGCCAGCAATAGTGGGCCCTCCTACGAGCAGTACTTC.

The rearrangement links TRBV5-5 to TRBJ1-1; D gene unclear. Looked up from germline, CDR1 is SGHKS and CDR2 is YYEKEE (reference sequence). Trimming left V 2 bases short and J 0 bases short, with 8 bases between. The CDR3 runs 14 residues. CDR3 protein: CASSFSQMNTEAFF. In DNA, the CDR3 is TGTGCCAGCAGCTTTTCGCAGATGAACACTGAAGCTTTCTTT.

V is TRBV5-6 and J is TRBJ1-2; 7 bases line up with TRBD1. The CDR3 extends over 15 amino acids. Germline V CDR1 and CDR2: SGHDT, YYEEEE. With 5 bases clipped from V and 4 bases from J, the junction kept 11 bases outside the gene matches. The CDR3 here is CASSPRDRTGYGYTF. The CDR3 coding sequence is TGTGCCAGCAGTCCCCGGGACCGGACAGGCTATGGCTACACCTTC.

The chain has TRBV30 and TRBJ2-7; D is possibly TRBD1 or TRBD2 (5 bases each). Trimming pared 4 bases from V and 3 bases from J, leaving 13 bases between. The CDR3 is 13 amino acids. Germline V gives CDR1 GTSNPN, CDR2 SVGIG (reference sequence). CDR3 protein: CAWTWDAGYEQYF. The CDR3 DNA reads TGTGCCTGGACCTGGGACGCGGGCTACGAGCAGTACTTC.

The rearrangement links TRBV4-2 to TRBJ2-5; D might be TRBD1 or TRBD2, each matching 6 bases. The CDR3 totals 15 residues. CDR1 LGHNA and CDR2 YNFKEQ come from the germline V gene. Deletions cut 3 bases from V and 5 bases from J, with 16 bases between. This CDR3 is CASSQDPGAEETQYF. As DNA, the CDR3 is TGTGCCAGCAGCCAGGACCCGGGGGCGGAGGAGACCCAGTACTTC.

The rearrangement links TRBV4-1 to TRBJ1-2; the D gene is possibly TRBD1 (5 bases). CDR3 length: 14 residues. The V end was cut by 0 bases, the J end by 10 bases, with 15 bases between. In germline, CDR1 is MGHRA, CDR2 YSYEKL. The CDR3 DNA sequence: TGCGCCAGCAGCCAAGAACCCAGGGCAGTTCTCTACACCTTC. This translates into CASSQEPRAVLYTF.

The genes are TRBV25-1 and TRBJ1-1; D is uncertain. V lost 6 bases and J lost 8, with 19 bases in between. Germline V gene data show CDR1 as MGHDK and CDR2 as SYGVNS. The CDR3 contains 14 residues. The CDR3 sequence: CASSPDTLGSEAFF. In DNA form, the CDR3 reads TGTGCCAGCAGCCCCGACACCCTTGGCTCCGAAGCTTTCTTT.

The chain employs TRBV10-3 and TRBJ1-1; unclear D gene. Germline V lookup: CDR1 ENHRY, CDR2 SYGVKD. CDR3 length: 13 residues. The ends were cut back, 1 base at V and 1 base at J, with 4 bases in the middle. The CDR3 DNA sequence: TGTGCCATCAGTGAGTGGGGGAACACTGAAGCTTTCTTT. Translated, it gives CAISEWGNTEAFF.

The V call is TRBV28, the J call TRBJ2-7, with unresolved D. CDR3 length: 13 amino acids. V gave up 6 bases and J gave up 0 bases, with 9 bases separating them. CDR1 is MDHEN, CDR2 SYDVKM, per germline. The CDR3 DNA reads as TGTGCCAGCAGCCCGGGTTCCTCCTACGAGCAGTACTTC. Its translation: CASSPGSSYEQYF.

The J gene is TRBJ1-4, the V gene TRBV28; TRBD1 aligns across 7 bases. Germline-derived CDR1 and CDR2 are MDHEN and SYDVKM. The CDR3 runs to 16 residues. The J segment lost 4 bases and the V segment lost 5 bases, leaving 10 bases of the junction unmatched. The CDR3 is CASSIYMDRFNEKLFF. The CDR3 bases are TGTGCCAGCAGTATATATATGGACAGGTTTAATGAAAAACTGTTTTTT.

The chain recombines TRBV9 with TRBJ1-4; 8 nucleotides line up with TRBD1. This CDR3 has 16 residues. The J segment lost 5 bases and the V segment lost 2 bases, leaving 8 bases of the junction unmatched. The germline V gene has CDR1 SGDLS and CDR2 YYNGEE. For the CDR3, the DNA is TGTGCCAGCAGCGTCGAATGGGGACAGGAGAATGAAAAACTGTTTTTT. Amino acid sequence: CASSVEWGQENEKLFF.

The CDR3 bases are TGTGCCAGCAGCTTGTCACTAAGTAATTCACCCCTCCACTTT. It encodes CASSLSLSNSPLHF. The V gene is TRBV7-9, the J gene TRBJ1-6; no reliable D call. CDR1 is SEHNR and CDR2 is FQNEAQ in the germline V gene (reference sequence). Trimming left V 3 bases short and J 6 bases short, with 9 bases between. This CDR3 is 14 amino acids long.

This chain uses TRBV30 with TRBJ2-1, with 8 nucleotides matching TRBD2. This CDR3 is built from 12 residues. Germline trimming cut 3 bases from V and 12 bases from J; bases unmatched to any gene: 7. In germline, CDR1 is GTSNPN, CDR2 SVGIG (reference sequence). This CDR3 reads CAWSLGAGGQFF. The CDR3 DNA is TGTGCCTGGAGCCTAGGGGCGGGGGGGCAGTTCTTC.

The chain carries TRBV14 and TRBJ2-1, with TRBD2 as a possible D gene (6 bases). Germline-derived CDR1 and CDR2 are SGHDN and FVKESK. This CDR3 region has 16 residues. V dropped 1 base and J dropped 2 bases, with 12 bases sitting between them. CDR3 sequence (DNA): TGTGCCAGCAGCCAAGTTGAGACTAGACCCTACAATGAGCAGTTCTTC. Translating gives CASSQVETRPYNEQFF. The complete variable domain, with remaining parts taken from reference TRBV14 and TRBJ2-1, reads EAGVTQFPSHSVIEKGQTVTLRCDPISGHDNLYWYRRVMGKEIKFLLHFVKESKQDESGMPNNRFLAERTGGTYSTLKVQPAELEDSGVYFCASSQVETRPYNEQFFGPGTRLTVL.

This clone qualifies as medium-sized (0.01 to 0.1%). J is TRBJ2-1 and V is TRBV30; D call uncertain. V gave up 0 bases and J gave up 8 bases, with 11 bases separating them. The CDR3 length is 13 residues. The germline CDR1 and CDR2 sequences are GTSNPN and SVGIG (reference sequence). The CDR3 reads CAWSVLWFDEQFF. The CDR3 bases are TGTGCCTGGAGTGTACTTTGGTTTGATGAGCAGTTCTTC.

The chain joins TRBV7-9 to TRBJ2-2; no clear D gene. Trimming cost V 1 base and J 13 bases, with 10 bases left between them. This CDR3 spans 12 amino acids. CDR1 is SEHNR, CDR2 FQNEAQ, per germline (reference sequence). For the CDR3, the DNA is TGTGCCAGCAGCTTAGTTCTACCGTTGCTGTTTTTT. This translates into CASSLVLPLLFF.

The chain employs TRBV18 and TRBJ1-6, with D perhaps matching TRBD1 (5 bases). Trimming took off 4 bases at V and 10 bases at J, with 17 bases between the two ends. CDR1 and CDR2 from the germline V gene are KGHSH and LQKENI. The CDR3 has 15 residues. The CDR3 region has the DNA TGTGCCAGCTCACAACAGGAATCTCACGGGTCACCCCTCCACTTT. Translating it yields CASSQQESHGSPLHF.

The V gene is TRBV6-4, the J gene TRBJ2-2; 10 bases agree with TRBD1. Per the germline V gene, CDR1 is MRHNA and CDR2 is SNTAGT. Trimming at V came to 2 bases and at J to 6 bases, leaving 0 bases not matched to a gene. This CDR3 contains 14 residues. CDR3 residues: CASSDDRGPGELFF. CDR3 sequence (DNA): TGTGCCAGCAGTGACGACAGGGGGCCCGGGGAGCTGTTTTTT.

The chain is built from TRBV27 and TRBJ1-1; 7 bases map to TRBD1. This CDR3 has 14 amino acids. Germline loops: CDR1 MNHEY, CDR2 SMNVEV (reference sequence). After removal of 2 bases from V and 3 bases from J, the junction contained 3 bases not matched to a gene. The CDR3 DNA reads TGTGCCAGCAGTTTAAGGGACAGTGACACTGAAGCTTTCTTT. This translates into CASSLRDSDTEAFF.

V gene TRBV29-1 combines with J gene TRBJ1-2; 9 nucleotides align to TRBD1. With 0 bases clipped from V and 0 bases from J, the junction kept 5 bases outside the gene matches. The germline V gene encodes CDR1 SQVTM and CDR2 ANQGSEA. The CDR3 totals 16 residues. The CDR3 spells CSVEEGGTGSNYGYTF. The CDR3 DNA reads as TGCAGCGTTGAAGAAGGGGGGACAGGGTCTAACTATGGCTACACCTTC.

This clone was recorded only once. The V call is TRBV2, the J call TRBJ1-3, with 7 positions matching TRBD1. CDR3 length equals 16 residues. The germline V gene has CDR1 SNHLY and CDR2 FYNNEI. The J segment lost 1 base and the V segment lost 3 bases, leaving 6 bases of the junction unmatched. Here the CDR3 reads CASSDGTVQSGNTIYF. CDR3 nucleotides: TGTGCCAGCAGTGACGGGACAGTTCAATCTGGAAACACCATATATTTT. The variable domain in full, with the rest retrieved from reference TRBV2 and TRBJ1-3, is EPEVTQTPSHQVTQMGQEVILRCVPISNHLYFYWYRQILGQKVEFLVSFYNNEISEKSEIFDDQFSVERPDGSNFTLKIRSTKLEDSAMYFCASSDGTVQSGNTIYFGEGSWLTVV.

This clone was observed once. The V and J genes are TRBV2 and TRBJ2-1; D is ambiguous. Trimming took 3 bases from V and 4 from J, leaving 7 bases between them. The CDR3 covers 13 residues. CDR1 is SNHLY, CDR2 FYNNEI, per germline. The CDR3 region has the DNA TGTGCCAGCAGTGACCTGGATTACAATGAGCAGTTCTTC. The encoded protein is CASSDLDYNEQFF.

The chain carries TRBV12-5 and TRBJ2-2; 8 bases match TRBD2. There are 16 residues in the CDR3. CDR1 and CDR2 from the germline V gene are LGHNT and FRNRAP. Losses at the gene ends were 3 bases for V and 5 bases for J; bases not matched to a gene: 8. CDR3 region: CASGLIGGAATGELFF. The CDR3 DNA reads TGTGCTAGTGGTTTAATCGGGGGGGCCGCTACCGGGGAGCTGTTTTTT.

The genes are TRBV6-2 or TRBV6-3 and TRBJ2-7, with TRBD2 matching 14 bases. This CDR3 spans 17 amino acids. Trimming at V came to 4 bases and at J to 2 bases, leaving 7 bases not matched to a gene. Germline V gives CDR1 MNHEY, CDR2 SVGEGT. CDR3 protein: CASSSGLAGALAYEQYF. The CDR3 nucleotides read TGTGCCAGCAGTTCGGGACTAGCGGGAGCCCTCGCCTACGAGCAGTACTTC.

The gene calls are TRBV5-6 and TRBJ2-7; 9 nucleotides agree with TRBD1. After removal of 4 bases from V and 2 bases from J, the junction contained 10 bases not matched to a gene. The length of the CDR3 is 16 residues. The germline V gene has CDR1 SGHDT and CDR2 YYEEEE. In DNA, the CDR3 is TGTGCCAGCAGCGGGACAGGGATAAGTCGCGCCTACGAGCAGTACTTC. Protein product: CASSGTGISRAYEQYF.

The chain joins TRBV5-8 to TRBJ1-4; 9 bases map to TRBD1. The CDR3 spans 14 residues. V gave up 1 base and J gave up 7 bases; unmatched junction bases: 2. The V gene's germline CDR1 is SGHTS and CDR2 YDEGEE. CDR3 protein: CASSLTGGSEKLFF. In nucleotides, the CDR3 is TGTGCCAGCAGCTTGACAGGGGGCAGTGAAAAACTGTTTTTT.

The CDR3 DNA sequence: TGTGCCAGCAGTTTGGTTGGTAGCTCTGGAAACACCATATATTTT. This codes for CASSLVGSSGNTIYF. This chain joins TRBV28 and TRBJ1-3, with unresolved D. Germline CDR1 is MDHEN and CDR2 is SYDVKM. The CDR3 totals 15 residues. The V end lost 3 bases, the J end lost 0 bases, and 9 bases lay between the germline ends. The full variable domain, with the rest looked up from reference TRBV28 and TRBJ1-3, is DVKVTQSSRYLVKRTGEKVFLECVQDMDHENMFWYRQDPGLGLRLIYFSYDVKMKEKGDIPEGYSVSREKKERFSLILESASTNQTSMYLCASSLVGSSGNTIYFGEGSWLTVV.

The rearrangement uses TRBV15 and TRBJ2-3; 14 nucleotides align to TRBD2. CDR1 LNHNV and CDR2 YYDKDF come from the germline V gene (reference sequence). The junction had 5 bases not matched to a gene; V was cut back by 5 bases and J by 4 bases. CDR3 length: 16 residues. CDR3 coding DNA: TGTGCCACCAGCCCTGGGACTAGCGGGGGCCCAGATACGCAGTATTTT. This encodes CATSPGTSGGPDTQYF.

Worth noting for this clone: Mismatch with germline at one junction end may stem from a read error. The chain joins TRBV25-1 to TRBJ2-5; 8 positions match TRBD1. In germline, CDR1 is MGHDK, CDR2 SYGVNS. The CDR3 consists of 15 residues. CDR3 coding DNA: TGTGCCGGCAGTAAGGCAGGGGGCGGGGAAGAGACCCAGTACTTC. Encoded protein: CAGSKAGGGEETQYF.

The CDR3 reads CASSSTGGNSPLHF. The CDR3 DNA reads as TGTGCCAGCAGCAGCACAGGGGGTAATTCACCCCTCCACTTT. V and J are TRBV7-9 and TRBJ1-6; 8 nucleotides match TRBD1. The trim removed 5 bases at V and 6 bases at J, leaving 3 bases unmatched. Germline CDR1 SEHNR, CDR2 FQNEAQ (reference sequence). The CDR3 contains 14 residues.